A selection of T cell receptor beta chains follows, all from one sample in a study of blood T cell repertoires in COVID-19. The repertoire was sequenced with immunoSEQ multiplex PCR; TCRdb's copy has only in-frame clones and lacks some. Among about 270,000 clones, roughly nine tenths were seen once, and the ten largest hold around 9.1%. The sample consisted of peripheral blood. These receptors were collected from a man aged 35-49 years who had recovered from COVID-19. Both conserved end residues are part of each CDR3. Each record gives: D gene, V gene, CDR3 length, J gene, clone size, CDR3 protein, CDR3 DNA. A D gene is named only where the DNA matches it firmly. The size of a clone is reported for some rows only, either as once, few or many, or as a class for expanded clones.

-,TRBV7-9,17,TRBJ2-5,-,CASSLGALVAGKETQYF,TGTGCCAGCAGCTTAGGGGCCCTTGTAGCCGGGAAAGAGACCCAGTACTTC
TRBD2,TRBV7-2,16,TRBJ2-3,-,CASSWKAGVGSDTQYF,TGTGCCAGCAGCTGGAAAGCGGGAGTCGGATCAGATACGCAGTATTTT
-,TRBV5-1,19,TRBJ2-1,-,CASSLATSPNPISYNEQFF,TGCGCCAGCAGCTTGGCAACTAGCCCCAATCCGATCTCCTACAATGAGCAGTTCTTC
-,TRBV6-6,14,TRBJ1-2,-,CASSQKTTYYGYTF,TGTGCCAGCAGCCAGAAAACAACCTACTATGGCTACACCTTC
-,TRBV6-6,15,TRBJ1-4,-,CASRLYLLYHEKLFF,TGTGCCAGCAGGCTGTACCTACTTTATCATGAAAAACTGTTTTTT
TRBD2,TRBV6-5,12,TRBJ2-5,-,CATTVGGETQYF,TGTGCCACCACGGTCGGGGGGGAGACCCAGTACTTC
-,TRBV6-6,13,TRBJ2-7,once,CATLPGIPYEQYF,TGTGCCACCCTCCCGGGGATCCCCTACGAGCAGTACTTC
TRBD2,TRBV9,14,TRBJ2-1,-,CASSRGGGAHEQFF,TGTGCCAGCAGTCGTGGCGGGGGGGCCCATGAGCAGTTCTTC
TRBD1,TRBV24-1,13,TRBJ2-3,-,CATGQDSTDTQYF,TGTGCCACCGGACAGGACTCTACAGATACGCAGTATTTT
-,TRBV7-9,16,TRBJ1-4,few,CASSFDNLSGNEKLFF,TGTGCCAGCAGCTTCGACAACCTTAGTGGGAATGAAAAACTGTTTTTT
-,TRBV25-1,14,TRBJ2-6,-,CASSGRVGANVLTF,TGTGCCAGCAGTGGCAGGGTCGGGGCCAACGTCCTGACTTTC
-,TRBV7-2,14,TRBJ1-4,-,CASSNNRVNEKLFF,TGTGCCAGCAGCAATAACAGGGTTAATGAAAAACTGTTTTTT
-,TRBV7-9,15,TRBJ1-2,-,CASSLARPGAYGYTF,TGTGCCAGCAGCTTAGCGCGCCCAGGGGCCTATGGCTACACCTTC
-,TRBV18,13,TRBJ2-1,-,CASSQLANNEQFF,TGTGCCAGCTCGCAACTAGCCAACAATGAGCAGTTCTTC
TRBD2,TRBV6-6,15,TRBJ2-7,-,CASSRLAGSSYEQYF,TGTGCCAGCAGCCGACTAGCGGGTTCCTCCTACGAGCAGTACTTC
-,TRBV27,14,TRBJ2-3,few,CASTMARDSNTQYF,TGTGCCAGCACTATGGCCAGGGACTCAAATACGCAGTATTTT
-,TRBV6-5,12,TRBJ2-7,few,CASGERTYEQYF,TGTGCCAGCGGGGAGCGCACCTACGAGCAGTACTTC
TRBD1,TRBV28,14,TRBJ1-2,-,CASSPDRVSYGYTF,TGTGCCAGCAGTCCGGACAGGGTTAGTTATGGCTACACCTTC
-,TRBV5-4,14,TRBJ2-5,-,CASSLAPREATQYF,TGTGCCAGCAGCTTGGCCCCCAGGGAGGCGACCCAGTACTTC
-,TRBV3-1/TRBV3-2,17,TRBJ2-1,-,CASSQNPSGGYYNEQFF,TGTGCCAGCAGCCAAAACCCCTCCGGCGGCTATTACAATGAGCAGTTCTTC
-,TRBV6-6,13,TRBJ2-7,once,CASSPRGYYEQYF,TGTGCCAGCAGCCCGAGGGGGTACTACGAGCAGTACTTC
TRBD1,TRBV9,15,TRBJ2-1,-,CASSPRQGGGNEQFF,TGTGCCAGCAGCCCCCGACAGGGGGGAGGCAATGAGCAGTTCTTC
-,TRBV19,16,TRBJ2-1,-,CASSITSLSSYNEQFF,TGTGCCAGTAGTATCACTAGCTTAAGCTCCTACAATGAGCAGTTCTTC
-,TRBV20-1,12,TRBJ2-5,-,CSASARGETQYF,TGCAGTGCTAGTGCGAGGGGGGAGACCCAGTACTTC
-,TRBV10-3,12,TRBJ1-1,-,CATYAYTGPFFF,TGTGCCACCTACGCATATACAGGCCCTTTCTTCTTT